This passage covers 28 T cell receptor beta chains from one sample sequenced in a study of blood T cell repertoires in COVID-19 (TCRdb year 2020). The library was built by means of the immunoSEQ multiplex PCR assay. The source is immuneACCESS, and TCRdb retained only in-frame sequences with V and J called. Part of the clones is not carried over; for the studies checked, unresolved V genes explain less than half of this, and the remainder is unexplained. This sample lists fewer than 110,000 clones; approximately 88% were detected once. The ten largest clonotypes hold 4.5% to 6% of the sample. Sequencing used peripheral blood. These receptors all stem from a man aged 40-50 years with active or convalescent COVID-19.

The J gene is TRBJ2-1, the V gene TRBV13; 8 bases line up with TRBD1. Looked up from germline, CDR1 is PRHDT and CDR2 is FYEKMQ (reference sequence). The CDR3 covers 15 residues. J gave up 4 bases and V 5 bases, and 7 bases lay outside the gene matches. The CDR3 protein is CASSPGQGAYNEQFF. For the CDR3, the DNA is TGTGCCAGCAGCCCAGGTCAGGGGGCTTACAATGAGCAGTTCTTC.

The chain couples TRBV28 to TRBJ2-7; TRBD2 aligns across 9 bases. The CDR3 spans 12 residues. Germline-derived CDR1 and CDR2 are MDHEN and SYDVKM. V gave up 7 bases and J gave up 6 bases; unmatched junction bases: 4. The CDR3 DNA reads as TGTGCCAGCACCCTGACTAGCGGCGAGCAGTACTTC. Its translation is CASTLTSGEQYF.

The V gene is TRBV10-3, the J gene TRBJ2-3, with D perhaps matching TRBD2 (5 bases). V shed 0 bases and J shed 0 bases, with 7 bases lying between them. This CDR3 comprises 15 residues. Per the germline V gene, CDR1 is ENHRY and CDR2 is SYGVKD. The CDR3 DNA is TGTGCCATCAGTGAGTCCCCGGGGAGCACAGATACGCAGTATTTT. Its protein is CAISESPGSTDTQYF.

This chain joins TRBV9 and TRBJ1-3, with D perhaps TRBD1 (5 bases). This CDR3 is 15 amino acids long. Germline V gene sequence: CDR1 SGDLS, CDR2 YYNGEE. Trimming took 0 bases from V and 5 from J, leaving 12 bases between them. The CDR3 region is CASSVDQGGRNTIYF. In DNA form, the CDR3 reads TGTGCCAGCAGCGTAGACCAGGGAGGAAGAAACACCATATATTTT.

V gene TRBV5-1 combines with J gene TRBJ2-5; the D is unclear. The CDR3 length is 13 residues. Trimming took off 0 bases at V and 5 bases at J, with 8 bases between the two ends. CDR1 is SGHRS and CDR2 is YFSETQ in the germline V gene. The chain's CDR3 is CASSLGLGETQYF. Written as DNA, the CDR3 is TGCGCCAGCAGCTTGGGACTTGGTGAGACCCAGTACTTC.

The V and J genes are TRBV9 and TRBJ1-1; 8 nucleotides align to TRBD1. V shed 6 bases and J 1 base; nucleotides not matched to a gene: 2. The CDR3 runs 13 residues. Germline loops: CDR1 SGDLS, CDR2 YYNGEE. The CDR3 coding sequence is TGTGCCAGCACGACAGGGGAGAACACTGAAGCTTTCTTT. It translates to CASTTGENTEAFF. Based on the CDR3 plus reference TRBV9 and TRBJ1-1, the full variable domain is DSGVTQTPKHLITATGQRVTLRCSPRSGDLSVYWYQQSLDQGLQFLIQYYNGEERAKGNILERFSAQQFPDLHSELNLSSLELGDSALYFCASTTGENTEAFFGQGTRLTVV.

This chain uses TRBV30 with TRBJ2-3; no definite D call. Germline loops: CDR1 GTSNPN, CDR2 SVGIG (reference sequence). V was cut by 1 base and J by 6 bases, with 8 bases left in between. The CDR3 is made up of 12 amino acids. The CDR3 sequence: CAWSALWDTQYF. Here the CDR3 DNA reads TGTGCCTGGAGTGCCCTATGGGATACGCAGTATTTT.

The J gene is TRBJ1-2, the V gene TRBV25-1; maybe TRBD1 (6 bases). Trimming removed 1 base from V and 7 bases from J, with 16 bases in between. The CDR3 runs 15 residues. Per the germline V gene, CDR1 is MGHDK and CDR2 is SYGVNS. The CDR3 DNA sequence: TGTGCCAGCAGTGAATTGGTCGGGGGGGCAACTGGCTACACCTTC. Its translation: CASSELVGGATGYTF.

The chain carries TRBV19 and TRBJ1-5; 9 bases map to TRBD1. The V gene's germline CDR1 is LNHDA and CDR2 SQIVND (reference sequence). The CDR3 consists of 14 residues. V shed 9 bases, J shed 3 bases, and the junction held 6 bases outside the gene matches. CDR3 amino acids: CASSDRGSNQPQHF. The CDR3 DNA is TGTGCCAGCTCGGACAGGGGTTCCAATCAGCCCCAGCATTTT.

The CDR3 nucleotides are TGTGCCAGCAGTACCATCAAGGGAGGTGGCTACACCTTC. It codes for CASSTIKGGGYTF. The chain has TRBV27 and TRBJ1-2; unclear D gene. CDR3 length: 13 amino acids. Germline lookup yields CDR1 MNHEY and CDR2 SMNVEV (reference sequence). V dropped 5 bases and J dropped 7 bases, with 14 bases sitting between them.

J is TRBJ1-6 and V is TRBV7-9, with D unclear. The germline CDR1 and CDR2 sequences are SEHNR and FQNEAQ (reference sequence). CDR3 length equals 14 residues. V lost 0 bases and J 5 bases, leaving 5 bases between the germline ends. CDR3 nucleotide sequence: TGTGCCAGCAGCTTAGCTCTAAATAATTCACCCCTCCACTTT. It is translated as CASSLALNNSPLHF.

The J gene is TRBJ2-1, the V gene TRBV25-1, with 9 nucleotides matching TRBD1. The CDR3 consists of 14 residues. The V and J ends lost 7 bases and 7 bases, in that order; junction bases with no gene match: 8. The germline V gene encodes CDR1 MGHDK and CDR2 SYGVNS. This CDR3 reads CASKGTGRSNEQFF. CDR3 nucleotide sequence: TGTGCCAGCAAAGGGACAGGGCGATCTAATGAGCAGTTCTTC.

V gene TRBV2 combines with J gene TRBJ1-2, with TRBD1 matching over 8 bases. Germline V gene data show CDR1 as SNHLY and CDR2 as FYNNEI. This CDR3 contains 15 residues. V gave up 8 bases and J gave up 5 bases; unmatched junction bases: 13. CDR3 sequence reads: CASEPGDRSGYGYTF. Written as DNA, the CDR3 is TGTGCCAGCGAGCCGGGGGACAGGTCAGGGTATGGCTACACCTTC.

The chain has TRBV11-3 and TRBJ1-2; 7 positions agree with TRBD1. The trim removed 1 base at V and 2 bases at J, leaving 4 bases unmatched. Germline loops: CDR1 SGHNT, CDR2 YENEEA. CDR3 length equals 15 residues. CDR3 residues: CASSLGGTANYGYTF. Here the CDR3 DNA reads TGTGCCAGCAGCTTAGGGGGGACAGCAAACTATGGCTACACCTTC. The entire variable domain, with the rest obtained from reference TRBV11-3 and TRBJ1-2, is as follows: EAGVVQSPRYKIIEKKQPVAFWCNPISGHNTLYWYLQNLGQGPELLIRYENEEAVDDSQLPKDRFSAERLKGVDSTLKIQPAELGDSAVYLCASSLGGTANYGYTFGSGTRLTVV.

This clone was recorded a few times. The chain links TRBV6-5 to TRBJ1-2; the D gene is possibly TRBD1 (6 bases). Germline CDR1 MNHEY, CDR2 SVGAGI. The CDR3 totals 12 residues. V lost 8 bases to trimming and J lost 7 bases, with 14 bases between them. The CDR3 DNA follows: TGTGCCAGCCATCAGGGGATGAGTGGCTACACCTTC. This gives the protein CASHQGMSGYTF.

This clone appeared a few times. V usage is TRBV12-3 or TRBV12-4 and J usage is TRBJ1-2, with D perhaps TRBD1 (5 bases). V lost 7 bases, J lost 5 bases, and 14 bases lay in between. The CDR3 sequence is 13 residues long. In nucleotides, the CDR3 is TGTGCCAGCACCCCGGCAGGGAAATATGGCTACACCTTC. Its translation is CASTPAGKYGYTF.

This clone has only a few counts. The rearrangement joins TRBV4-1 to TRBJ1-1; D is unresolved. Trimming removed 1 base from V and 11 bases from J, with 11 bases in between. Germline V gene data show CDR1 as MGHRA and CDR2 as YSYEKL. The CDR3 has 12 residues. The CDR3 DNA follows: TGCGCCAGCAGCCAAGGGAGGGCCGAGGCTTTCTTT. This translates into CASSQGRAEAFF.

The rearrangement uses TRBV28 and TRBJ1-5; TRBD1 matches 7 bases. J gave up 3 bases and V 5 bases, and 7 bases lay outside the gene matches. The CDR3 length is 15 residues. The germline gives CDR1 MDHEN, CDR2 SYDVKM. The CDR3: CASSLRQGFNQPQHF. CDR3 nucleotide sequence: TGTGCCAGCAGTCTCCGACAGGGATTCAATCAGCCCCAGCATTTT.

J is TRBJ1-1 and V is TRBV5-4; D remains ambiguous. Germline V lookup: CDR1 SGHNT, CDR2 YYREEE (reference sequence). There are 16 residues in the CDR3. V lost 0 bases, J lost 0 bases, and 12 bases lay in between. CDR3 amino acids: CASSLAPGLLNTEAFF. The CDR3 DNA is TGTGCCAGCAGCTTGGCCCCAGGACTCTTGAACACTGAAGCTTTCTTT.

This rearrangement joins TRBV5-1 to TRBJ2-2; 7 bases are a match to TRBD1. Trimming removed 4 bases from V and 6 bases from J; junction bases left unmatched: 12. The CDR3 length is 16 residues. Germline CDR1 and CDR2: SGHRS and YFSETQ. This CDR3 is CASSLTGFWLSGELFF. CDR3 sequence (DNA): TGCGCCAGCAGCCTGACAGGGTTTTGGTTATCCGGGGAGCTGTTTTTT.

The CDR3 sequence is CASSVESGLAGVETQYF. The DNA of the CDR3 is TGTGCCAGCAGCGTAGAATCAGGACTAGCGGGAGTAGAGACCCAGTACTTC. The chain combines TRBV9 with TRBJ2-5; 13 bases fit TRBD2. The CDR3 totals 17 residues. Looked up from germline, CDR1 is SGDLS and CDR2 is YYNGEE. The trim removed 0 bases at V and 4 bases at J, leaving 6 bases unmatched.

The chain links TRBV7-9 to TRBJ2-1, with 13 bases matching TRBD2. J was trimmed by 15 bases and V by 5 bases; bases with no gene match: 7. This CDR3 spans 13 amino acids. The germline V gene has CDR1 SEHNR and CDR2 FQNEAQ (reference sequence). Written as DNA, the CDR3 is TGTGCCAGCAGCGCCCCGACTAGCGGGAGGTTGTTCTTC. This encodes CASSAPTSGRLFF. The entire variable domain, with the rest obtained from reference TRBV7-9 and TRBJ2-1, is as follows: DTGVSQNPRHKITKRGQNVTFRCDPISEHNRLYWYRQTLGQGPEFLTYFQNEAQLEKSRLLSDRFSAERPKGSFSTLEIQRTEQGDSAMYLCASSAPTSGRLFFGPGTRLTVL.

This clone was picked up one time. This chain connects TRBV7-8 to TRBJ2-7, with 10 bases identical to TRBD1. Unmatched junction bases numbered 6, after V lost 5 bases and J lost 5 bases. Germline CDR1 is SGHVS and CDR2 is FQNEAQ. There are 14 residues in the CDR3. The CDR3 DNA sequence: TGTGCCAGCAGCAGACAGGGGGCGGTGGACGAGCAGTACTTC. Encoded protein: CASSRQGAVDEQYF.

CDR3 DNA sequence: TGTGCCAGCAGCTTCGGACTAGCCTACAATGAGCAGTTCTTC. This encodes CASSFGLAYNEQFF. V usage is TRBV7-2 and J usage is TRBJ2-1; 7 nucleotides align to TRBD2. The ends lost 3 bases at V and 2 bases at J; junction bases unmatched: 1. This CDR3 comprises 14 residues. The germline CDR1 and CDR2 sequences are SGHTA and FQGNSA.

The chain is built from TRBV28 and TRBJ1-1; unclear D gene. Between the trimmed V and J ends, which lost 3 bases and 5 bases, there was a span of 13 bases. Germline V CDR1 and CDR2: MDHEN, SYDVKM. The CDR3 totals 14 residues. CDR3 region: CASSLLKGGTEAFF. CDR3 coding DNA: TGTGCCAGCAGTTTGTTAAAGGGAGGAACTGAAGCTTTCTTT.

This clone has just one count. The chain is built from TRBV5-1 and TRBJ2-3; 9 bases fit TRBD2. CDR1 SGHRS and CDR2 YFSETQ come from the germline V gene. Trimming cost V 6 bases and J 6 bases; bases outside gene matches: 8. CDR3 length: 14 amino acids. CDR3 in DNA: TGCGCCAGCAAGAAGGGACTAGCAATCGATACGCAGTATTTT. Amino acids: CASKKGLAIDTQYF.

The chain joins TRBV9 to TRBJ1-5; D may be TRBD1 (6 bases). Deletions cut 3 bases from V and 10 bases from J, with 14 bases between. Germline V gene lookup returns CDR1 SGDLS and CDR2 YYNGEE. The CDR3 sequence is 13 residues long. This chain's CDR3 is CASSGGLQGPQHF. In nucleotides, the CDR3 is TGTGCCAGCAGCGGAGGGTTACAGGGTCCCCAGCATTTT.

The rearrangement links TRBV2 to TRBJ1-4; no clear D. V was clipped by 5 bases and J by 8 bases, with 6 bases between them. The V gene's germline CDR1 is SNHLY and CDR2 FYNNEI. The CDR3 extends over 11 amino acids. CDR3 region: CASSSWEKLFF. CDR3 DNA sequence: TGTGCCAGCAGTAGCTGGGAAAAACTGTTTTTT.